This is a list of T cell receptor beta chains from one sample in a study of technical replicates of blood from a handful of donors. Using immunoSEQ multiplex PCR, the repertoire was profiled, and TCRdb retains in-frame clones only, with some absent. Of some 62,000 clones in the sample, 70% to 90% were seen once. The sequencing sample was made of PBMCs. The receptors come from a human donor in good health. Some clones in this sample may be carry-over from other donors' samples. The CDR3 runs from the conserved cysteine through the conserved F or W. The D gene is left open where the match is weak. Where a row states a size, it is once, few, many or the class of an expanded clone; other rows omit it.

D: TRBD1
J: TRBJ2-5
size: .
V: TRBV19
DNA: TGTGCCAGTAGTATTGCTCCGGGACAGGGGGCCCGGGGGGGGACCCAGTACTTC
CDR3: CASSIAPGQGARGGTQYF

D: .
J: TRBJ2-7
size: .
V: TRBV9
DNA: TGTGCCAGCAGCTTGAGCGGAGGGGTCGGTATCGAGCAGTACTTC
CDR3: CASSLSGGVGIEQYF

D: .
J: TRBJ2-3
size: few
V: TRBV7-3
DNA: TGTGCCAGCAGCTTTAGCGGTCGCACAGATACGCAGTATTTT
CDR3: CASSFSGRTDTQYF

D: TRBD1
J: TRBJ2-7
size: .
V: TRBV4-1
DNA: TGCGCCAGCAGCCCAATTTTTTCCGGGACAGGCTCCTACGAGCAGTACTTC
CDR3: CASSPIFSGTGSYEQYF

D: TRBD2
J: TRBJ2-3
size: .
V: TRBV27
DNA: TGTGCCAGCAGTTTGCTTACGGGGGGAGATACGCAGTATTTT
CDR3: CASSLLTGGDTQYF

D: .
J: TRBJ1-2
size: .
V: TRBV7-8
DNA: TGTGCCAGCAGCTTAGTGAGGGTACAGGGTGATGGCTACACCTTC
CDR3: CASSLVRVQGDGYTF

D: TRBD1
J: TRBJ1-5
size: .
V: TRBV6-5
DNA: TGTGCCAGCAGAAGAGACAGGGCTAGCAATCAGCCCCAGCATTTT
CDR3: CASRRDRASNQPQHF

D: .
J: TRBJ1-1
size: .
V: TRBV4-3
DNA: TGCGCCAGCAGCCACACCCCGGGAATTGAAGCTTTCTTT
CDR3: CASSHTPGIEAFF

D: TRBD1
J: TRBJ2-1
size: .
V: TRBV10-3
DNA: TGTGCCATCAGTCCCCGGGACAGGGAGGGCAATGAGCAGTTCTTC
CDR3: CAISPRDREGNEQFF

D: .
J: TRBJ2-6
size: .
V: TRBV27
DNA: TGTGCCAGCAGCGTTTTTATCGGTACTGGGGCCAACGTCCTGACTTTC
CDR3: CASSVFIGTGANVLTF

D: TRBD2
J: TRBJ2-1
size: .
V: TRBV5-1
DNA: TGCGCCAGCAGCGATTCTCTTAGCGGGAGGGTGTCCCTCTTC
CDR3: CASSDSLSGRVSLF

D: .
J: TRBJ1-1
size: few
V: TRBV7-9
DNA: TGTGCCAGCAGCCAGATGGGAGGAAACGCTGAAGCTTTCTTT
CDR3: CASSQMGGNAEAFF

D: .
J: TRBJ1-2
size: .
V: TRBV4-1
DNA: TGCGCCAGCAGCCAAGAATCGATCTCTAGCATTTACGTGGACTATGGCTACACCTTC
CDR3: CASSQESISSIYVDYGYTF

D: .
J: TRBJ2-7
size: .
V: TRBV13
DNA: TGTGCCAGCAGCCTACCCGGGGGAGTGGTCGAGCAGTACTTC
CDR3: CASSLPGGVVEQYF

D: .
J: TRBJ2-7
size: .
V: TRBV29-1
DNA: TGCAGCGTTCGTCAAGGGGCCACCTACGAGCAGTACTTC
CDR3: CSVRQGATYEQYF

D: .
J: TRBJ2-5
size: once
V: TRBV5-1
DNA: TGCGCCAGCACCATCCCCTCGCCGGGGAAAGAGACCCAGTACTTC
CDR3: CASTIPSPGKETQYF

D: .
J: TRBJ2-3
size: .
V: TRBV5-1
DNA: TGCGCCAGCAGCTTGGTAATCCAGGGCCCAGATACGCAGTATTTT
CDR3: CASSLVIQGPDTQYF

D: TRBD2
J: TRBJ2-3
size: .
V: TRBV7-9
DNA: TGTGCCAGCAGCGCCCCGGGACTAGTATCAGATACGCAGTATTTT
CDR3: CASSAPGLVSDTQYF

D: TRBD2
J: TRBJ2-5
size: .
V: TRBV2
DNA: TGTGCCAGCAGTCCCCCTAACGGGAGGGCCGGGGAGACCCAGTACTTC
CDR3: CASSPPNGRAGETQYF

D: TRBD1
J: TRBJ1-4
size: .
V: TRBV4-3
DNA: TGCGCCAGCAGCCAGTCGGACAGGGGGATGGAAAAACTGTTTTTT
CDR3: CASSQSDRGMEKLFF

D: .
J: TRBJ1-5
size: .
V: TRBV5-6
DNA: TGTGCCAGCAGCTTTCGGGGAGGGCGCAATCAGCCCCAGCATTTT
CDR3: CASSFRGGRNQPQHF

D: .
J: TRBJ2-2
size: .
V: TRBV29-1
DNA: TGCAGCGTCGAGAGGGCCGGGGAGCTGTTTTTT
CDR3: CSVERAGELFF

D: TRBD1
J: TRBJ1-2
size: .
V: TRBV6-5
DNA: TGTGCCAGCAGCCAGGGACAGAACTCCTATGGCTACACCTTC
CDR3: CASSQGQNSYGYTF

D: .
J: TRBJ1-3
size: .
V: TRBV14
DNA: TGTGCCAGCAGCCAAGATCCGGCTTTGGGAGCCACCATATATTTT
CDR3: CASSQDPALGATIYF

D: TRBD2
J: TRBJ2-1
size: .
V: TRBV4-3
DNA: TGCGCCAGCAGCCGAACGGGAGGGCCTGGGTATGAGCAGTTCTTC
CDR3: CASSRTGGPGYEQFF

D: .
J: TRBJ2-3
size: .
V: TRBV4-2
DNA: TGTGCCAGCAGCCAACAATGGGGGGAGAGCACAGATACGCAGTATTTT
CDR3: CASSQQWGESTDTQYF

D: .
J: TRBJ2-1
size: .
V: TRBV20-1
DNA: TGCAGTACGACTGCTTACAATGAGCAGTTCTTC
CDR3: CSTTAYNEQFF

D: .
J: TRBJ2-5
size: .
V: TRBV19
DNA: TGTGCCAGTAGTATACAGGGGAAGGAGACCCAGTACTTC
CDR3: CASSIQGKETQYF

D: TRBD1
J: TRBJ1-1
size: .
V: TRBV13
DNA: TGTGCCAGCAGCGACCCGGGACAGGGGGGAACTGAAGCTTTCTTT
CDR3: CASSDPGQGGTEAFF

D: TRBD1
J: TRBJ2-7
size: .
V: TRBV29-1
DNA: TGCAGCGTCATCCCAGGACAGGGGGAAAAGCAGTACTTC
CDR3: CSVIPGQGEKQYF

D: .
J: TRBJ1-5
size: .
V: TRBV27
DNA: TGTGCCAGCAGTTCCTACCGGGACTCCATTCAGCCCCAGCATTTT
CDR3: CASSSYRDSIQPQHF

D: TRBD2
J: TRBJ2-1
size: .
V: TRBV6-6
DNA: TGTGCCAGCAGTTACGGACTAGCGGGAGGGCTTGGTGAGCAGTTCTTC
CDR3: CASSYGLAGGLGEQFF

D: TRBD1
J: TRBJ1-5
size: .
V: TRBV2
DNA: TGTGCCAGCAGTCCGACAGGGTTCGGTCAGCCCCAGCATTTT
CDR3: CASSPTGFGQPQHF

D: .
J: TRBJ2-3
size: .
V: TRBV5-6
DNA: TGTGCCAGCAGCCCGGTTATCGCAGATACGCAGTATTTT
CDR3: CASSPVIADTQYF

D: .
J: TRBJ2-3
size: .
V: TRBV6-4
DNA: TGTGCCAGCAGTGAGACGGGGGGCACAGATACGCAGTATTTT
CDR3: CASSETGGTDTQYF

D: TRBD1
J: TRBJ2-2
size: .
V: TRBV2
DNA: TGTGCCAGCACACAACAGGGGCACGGGGAGCTGTTTTTT
CDR3: CASTQQGHGELFF

D: .
J: TRBJ2-7
size: .
V: TRBV29-1
DNA: TGCAGCGCTCTCCGGGACATCGAGCAGTACTTC
CDR3: CSALRDIEQYF

D: .
J: TRBJ2-7
size: once
V: TRBV5-4
DNA: TGTGCCAGCAAAGACGAGGGGGGTACAGGGGTTGACGCGGGATACGAGCAGTACTTC
CDR3: CASKDEGGTGVDAGYEQYF

D: .
J: TRBJ2-1
size: few
V: TRBV25-1
DNA: TGTGCCAGCCTTGGTCACACCGCCTACAATGAGCAGTTCTTC
CDR3: CASLGHTAYNEQFF

D: .
J: TRBJ2-7
size: .
V: TRBV6-6
DNA: TGTGCCAGCAGTCGAGACAGAGTAAGCTCCTACGAGCAGTACTTC
CDR3: CASSRDRVSSYEQYF

D: TRBD2
J: TRBJ2-5
size: .
V: TRBV7-3
DNA: TGTGCCAGCAGCTTATTTATCGGGAGGCAAGAGACCCAGTACTTC
CDR3: CASSLFIGRQETQYF

D: TRBD1
J: TRBJ1-5
size: .
V: TRBV4-3
DNA: TGCGCCAGCAGCCGGAACCCCGTCAGGGCAGGGGGTGGTAAGGGAAGTCAGCCCCAGCATTTT
CDR3: CASSRNPVRAGGGKGSQPQHF

D: .
J: TRBJ1-4
size: .
V: TRBV30
DNA: TGTGCCTGGAGATTAGCAACTAATGAAAAACTGTTTTTT
CDR3: CAWRLATNEKLFF

D: TRBD1
J: TRBJ2-1
size: .
V: TRBV30
DNA: TGTGCCTGGAGTGTAGGGACAGGGAACAATGAGCAGTTCTTC
CDR3: CAWSVGTGNNEQFF

D: TRBD2
J: TRBJ2-1
size: .
V: TRBV7-2
DNA: TGTGCCAGCAGTCCGGCGGGCGGGGGGCCTTACAATGAGCAGTTCTTC
CDR3: CASSPAGGGPYNEQFF

D: .
J: TRBJ1-1
size: .
V: TRBV9
DNA: TGTGCCAGCAGCGTAGGATCAGGGTGGAACACTGAAGCTTTCTTT
CDR3: CASSVGSGWNTEAFF

D: .
J: TRBJ2-7
size: .
V: TRBV11-2
DNA: TGTGCCAGCAGCTTAGACCGCAGCGGGCAGTACTTC
CDR3: CASSLDRSGQYF

D: .
J: TRBJ2-6
size: .
V: TRBV12-5
DNA: TGTGCTAGTGGTTTGGGGGGAGCTGGGGCCAACGTCCTGACTTTC
CDR3: CASGLGGAGANVLTF

D: .
J: TRBJ2-1
size: .
V: TRBV29-1
DNA: TGCAGCGTTGACACCACAGGGTGGGGCTCCTACAATGAGCAGTTCTTC
CDR3: CSVDTTGWGSYNEQFF

D: .
J: TRBJ2-7
size: few
V: TRBV2
DNA: TGTGCCAGCAGGGACACTGTTCGAGGGCAGTACTTC
CDR3: CASRDTVRGQYF

D: .
J: TRBJ2-1
size: .
V: TRBV11-1
DNA: TGTGCCAGCAGTAGGGGTTACAATGAGCAGTTCTTC
CDR3: CASSRGYNEQFF

D: .
J: TRBJ2-2
size: .
V: TRBV11-2
DNA: TGTGCCAGCAGCTCCCTCAACACCGGGGAGCTGTTTTTT
CDR3: CASSSLNTGELFF